A selection of T cell receptor beta chains follows, all from one sample in a study of cytomegalovirus exposure and HLA in healthy donors. Some clones are missing from TCRdb's copy, which holds only in-frame ones; the method was immunoSEQ multiplex PCR. The sample consists of 85,000 to 100,000 clones, approximately 77% of them appearing once. The source material was PBMCs. The source is a woman aged 40 to 55 in good health and CMV-seronegative. CDR3s include the opening cysteine and the closing phenylalanine or tryptophan. The D gene is left open where the match is weak. Clone size is shown for a subset of rows, as once, few, many or a class of expanded clone.

D gene,J gene,clone size,V gene,CDR3 DNA,CDR3 protein
TRBD2,TRBJ2-7,few,TRBV7-8,TGTGCCAGCAGCGACCCAAGGACTAGCTACAGCTCCTACGAGCAGTACTTC,CASSDPRTSYSSYEQYF
-,TRBJ1-1,-,TRBV7-9,TGTGCCAGCAGCTTAGGCCGGACTAACACTGAAGCTTTCTTT,CASSLGRTNTEAFF
-,TRBJ2-7,-,TRBV7-8,TGTGCCAGCAGCTCACCGGGGGATAGGGTAGAGACCTACGAGCAGTACTTC,CASSSPGDRVETYEQYF
-,TRBJ1-4,-,TRBV18,TGTGCCAGCTCAGCAGGGCGAGATGAAAAACTGTTTTTT,CASSAGRDEKLFF
-,TRBJ2-3,-,TRBV2,TGTGCCAGCGCCGAGGGGGGGTCGTTTCGAGATACGCAGTATTTT,CASAEGGSFRDTQYF
TRBD1,TRBJ2-7,-,TRBV19,TGTGCCAGTAGTGCTTCAGGGGGCAACGAGCAGTACTTC,CASSASGGNEQYF
-,TRBJ1-1,-,TRBV19,TGTGCCAGTCTAACCTGGGAGGCTGAAGCTTTCTTT,CASLTWEAEAFF
TRBD1,TRBJ1-1,-,TRBV29-1,TGCAGCGTGGGACAGATGGGTACTGAAGCTTTCTTT,CSVGQMGTEAFF
TRBD2,TRBJ2-1,-,TRBV4-3,TGCGCCAGCAGCCCTCAGCGGGGGGGCGTCTATGAGCAGTTCTTC,CASSPQRGGVYEQFF
TRBD1,TRBJ2-7,-,TRBV29-1,TGCAGCGTTGAAGAGGGACAGGGGGCCACCGAGCAGTACTTC,CSVEEGQGATEQYF
-,TRBJ2-2,-,TRBV11-2,TGTGCCAGCAGCTCCAGACTGAACACCGGGGAGCTGTTTTTT,CASSSRLNTGELFF
-,TRBJ2-1,-,TRBV28,TGTGCCAGCAGCCTCAGGCCCAATGAGCAGTTCTTC,CASSLRPNEQFF
-,TRBJ2-3,-,TRBV4-1,TGCGCCAGCAGCCAACTGTTAACAGGGATCACAGATACGCAGTATTTT,CASSQLLTGITDTQYF
TRBD1,TRBJ2-1,many,TRBV6-5,TGTGCCAGCAGTCCCGGGACAGGGACTATCAATGAGCAGTTCTTC,CASSPGTGTINEQFF
-,TRBJ1-5,-,TRBV19,TGTGCCAGTAGCCCCTTGAGCATTAATCAGCCCCAGCATTTT,CASSPLSINQPQHF
-,TRBJ1-4,-,TRBV7-9,TGTGCCAGCAGCTTAATATCAGGAACAACTAATGAAAAACTGTTTTTT,CASSLISGTTNEKLFF
-,TRBJ1-2,-,TRBV7-2,TGTGCCAGCAGCTTACCCAGAGGGGGAGCCCATGGCTACACCTTC,CASSLPRGGAHGYTF
-,TRBJ1-5,-,TRBV2,TGTGCCAGCATGACGGGTCCTTTAGGCAGCTCGAATCAGCCCCAGCATTTT,CASMTGPLGSSNQPQHF
TRBD1,TRBJ1-2,-,TRBV5-1,TGCGCCAGCAGCTTGACCGGGACAGCTCACTATGGCTACACCTTC,CASSLTGTAHYGYTF
-,TRBJ2-5,few,TRBV6-1,TGTGCCAGCAGTGTCGGGGAGACCCAGTACTTC,CASSVGETQYF
TRBD1,TRBJ1-1,-,TRBV2,TGTGCCAGCAGAGCAAGGGGGCGCGGAACTGAAGCTTTCTTT,CASRARGRGTEAFF
TRBD1,TRBJ2-7,-,TRBV4-3,TGCGCCAGCAGCCAGGGGACAGGGATAGGCTACGAGCAGTACTTC,CASSQGTGIGYEQYF